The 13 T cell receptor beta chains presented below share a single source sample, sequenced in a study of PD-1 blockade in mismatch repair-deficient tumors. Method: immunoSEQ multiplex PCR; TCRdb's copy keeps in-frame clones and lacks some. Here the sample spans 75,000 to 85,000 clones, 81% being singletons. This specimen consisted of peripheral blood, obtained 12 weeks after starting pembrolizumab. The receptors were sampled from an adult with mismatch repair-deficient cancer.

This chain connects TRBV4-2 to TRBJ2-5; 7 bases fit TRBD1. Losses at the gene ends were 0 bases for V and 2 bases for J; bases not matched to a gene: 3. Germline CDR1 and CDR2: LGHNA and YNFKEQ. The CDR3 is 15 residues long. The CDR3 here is CASSQEGGRQETQYF. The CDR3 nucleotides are TGTGCCAGCAGCCAAGAAGGGGGCAGGCAAGAGACCCAGTACTTC.

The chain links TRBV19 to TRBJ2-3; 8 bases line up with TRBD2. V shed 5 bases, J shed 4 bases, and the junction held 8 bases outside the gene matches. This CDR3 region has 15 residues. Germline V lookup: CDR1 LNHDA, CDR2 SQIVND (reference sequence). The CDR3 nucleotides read TGTGCCAGTAGTCTAACAGCGGGAGATTCAGATACGCAGTATTTT. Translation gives CASSLTAGDSDTQYF.

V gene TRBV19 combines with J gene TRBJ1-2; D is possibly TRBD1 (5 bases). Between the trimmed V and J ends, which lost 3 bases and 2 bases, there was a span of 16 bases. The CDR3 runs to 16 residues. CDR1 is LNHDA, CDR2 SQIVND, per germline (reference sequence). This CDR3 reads CASSMGRGNGNYGYTF. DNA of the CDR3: TGTGCCAGTAGTATGGGCCGGGGGAACGGGAACTATGGCTACACCTTC.

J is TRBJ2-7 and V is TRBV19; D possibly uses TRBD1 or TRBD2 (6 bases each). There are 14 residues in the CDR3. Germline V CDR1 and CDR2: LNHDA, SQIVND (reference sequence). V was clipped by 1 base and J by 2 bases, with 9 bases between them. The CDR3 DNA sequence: TGTGCCAGTAGTATAGCCGGGGGCGCCTACGAGCAGTACTTC. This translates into CASSIAGGAYEQYF.

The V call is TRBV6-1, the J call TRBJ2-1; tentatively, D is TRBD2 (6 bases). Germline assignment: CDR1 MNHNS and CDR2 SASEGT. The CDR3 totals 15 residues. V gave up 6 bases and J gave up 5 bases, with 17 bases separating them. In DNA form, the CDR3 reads TGTGCCAGCAGGTTCCGGGACTCGAGGCACAATGAGCAGTTCTTC. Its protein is CASRFRDSRHNEQFF.

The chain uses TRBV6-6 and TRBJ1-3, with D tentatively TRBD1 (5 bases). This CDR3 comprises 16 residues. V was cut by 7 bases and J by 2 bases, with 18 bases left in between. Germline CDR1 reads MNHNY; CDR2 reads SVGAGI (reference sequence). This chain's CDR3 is CASMRDPTAPGNTIYF. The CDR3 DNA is TGTGCCAGCATGCGGGACCCGACAGCCCCTGGAAACACCATATATTTT.

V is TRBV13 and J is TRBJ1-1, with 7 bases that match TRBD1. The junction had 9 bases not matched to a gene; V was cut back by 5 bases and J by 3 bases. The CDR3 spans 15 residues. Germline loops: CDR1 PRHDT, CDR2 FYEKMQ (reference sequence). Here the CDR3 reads CASSRYRGRDTEAFF. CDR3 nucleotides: TGTGCCAGCAGCCGCTACAGGGGCCGGGACACTGAAGCTTTCTTT. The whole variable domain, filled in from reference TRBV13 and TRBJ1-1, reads AAGVIQSPRHLIKEKRETATLKCYPIPRHDTVYWYQQGPGQDPQFLISFYEKMQSDKGSIPDRFSAQQFSDYHSELNMSSLELGDSALYFCASSRYRGRDTEAFFGQGTRLTVV.

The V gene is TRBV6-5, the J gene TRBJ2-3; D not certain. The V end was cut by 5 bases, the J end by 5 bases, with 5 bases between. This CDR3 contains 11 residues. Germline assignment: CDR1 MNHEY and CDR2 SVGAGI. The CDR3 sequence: CASSEGDTQYF. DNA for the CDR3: TGTGCCAGCAGTGAAGGAGATACGCAGTATTTT.

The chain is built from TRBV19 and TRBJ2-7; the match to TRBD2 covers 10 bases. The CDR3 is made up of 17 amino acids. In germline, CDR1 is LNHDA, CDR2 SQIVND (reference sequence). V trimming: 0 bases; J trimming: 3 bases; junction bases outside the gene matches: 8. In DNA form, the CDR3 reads TGTGCCAGTAGTATAGATGGAGCGGGAGGGGGATTCTACGAGCAGTACTTC. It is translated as CASSIDGAGGGFYEQYF.

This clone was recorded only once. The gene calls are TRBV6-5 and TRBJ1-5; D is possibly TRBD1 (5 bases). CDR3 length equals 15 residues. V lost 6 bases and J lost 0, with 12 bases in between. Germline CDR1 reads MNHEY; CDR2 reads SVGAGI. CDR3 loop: CASRRTSFSNQPQHF. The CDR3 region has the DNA TGTGCCAGCAGAAGGACATCCTTTAGCAATCAGCCCCAGCATTTT.

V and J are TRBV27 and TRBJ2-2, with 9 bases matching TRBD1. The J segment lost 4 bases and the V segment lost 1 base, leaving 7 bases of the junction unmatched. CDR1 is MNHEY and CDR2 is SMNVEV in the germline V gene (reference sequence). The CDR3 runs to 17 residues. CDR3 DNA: TGTGCCAGCAGTTTATTTGGGACAGGGCTTGGCACCGGGGAGCTGTTTTTT. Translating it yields CASSLFGTGLGTGELFF.

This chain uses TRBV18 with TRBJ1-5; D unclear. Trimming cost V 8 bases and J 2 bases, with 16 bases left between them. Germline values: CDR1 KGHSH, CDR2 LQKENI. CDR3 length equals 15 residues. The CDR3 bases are TGTGCCAGCACGGGAACCGGTAGTGGCAATCAGCCCCAGCATTTT. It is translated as CASTGTGSGNQPQHF.

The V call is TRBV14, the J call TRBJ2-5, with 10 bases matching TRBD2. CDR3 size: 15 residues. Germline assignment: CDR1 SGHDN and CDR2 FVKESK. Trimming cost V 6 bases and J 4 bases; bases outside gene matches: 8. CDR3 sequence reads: CASRDSGRTPETQYF. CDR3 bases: TGTGCCAGCAGGGATAGCGGGAGGACCCCAGAGACCCAGTACTTC.